The rows below give T cell receptor beta chains drawn from one sample of a study of CD8+CD57+ T cells in acquired aplastic anemia. TCRdb fed the reads into MiXCR, producing one record per CDR3 protein. Of about 98,000 distinct CDR3 sequences listed, less than 75% are singletons. Sequencing used sorted CD4+, CD8+, or CD8+CD57+ T cells (not recorded which) from PBMCs. These receptors were obtained from a human donor with aplastic anemia. Each CDR3 is given with its conserved first and last residue. D genes are given only for firm matches. Part of the rows lack a size; the others show once, few, many or a class for expanded clones.

.	TRBD1	TRBV7-3	TRBJ2-7	TGTGCCAGCAGCTTAACCAGGGGGCTAAGCGAGCAGTACTTC	CASSLTRGLSEQYF
.	.	TRBV4-1	TRBJ2-5	TGCGCCAGCAGCCGGGGGGGGCTAAGATGGGCCCAGTACTTC	CASSRGGLRWAQYF
few	.	TRBV20-1	TRBJ1-4	TGCAGCGCTAATCCTCTTGAAAAACTGTTTTTT	CSANPLEKLFF
.	TRBD1	TRBV10-3	TRBJ1-1	TGTGCCACCGAAACAGGGGTTAGGACTGAAGCTTTCTTT	CATETGVRTEAFF
many	TRBD1	TRBV2	TRBJ2-2	TGTGCCAGCAGCTCGGGACAGGTCAGCCCCGGGGAGCTGTTTTTT	CASSSGQVSPGELFF
.	.	TRBV19	TRBJ2-7	TGTGCCAGTAGTATCGGGGGCGGGGCCTACGAGCAGTACTTC	CASSIGGGAYEQYF
once	.	TRBV5-1	TRBJ1-2	TGCGCCAGCAGCATGAGGGGGTACGACTATGGCTACACCTTC	CASSMRGYDYGYTF
.	TRBD2	TRBV29-1	TRBJ2-3	TGCAGCGTTGGTTTAGCGGGAGGCTCAGATACGCAGTATTTT	CSVGLAGGSDTQYF
.	.	TRBV11-1	TRBJ2-7	TGTGCCAGCAGCTTATTCGGTGAGGGTTCCTACGAGCAGTACTTC	CASSLFGEGSYEQYF
few	.	TRBV25-1	TRBJ2-2	TGTGCCAGCAGTGAGAGGTCCAACACCGGGGAGCTGTTTTTT	CASSERSNTGELFF
.	.	TRBV12-3/TRBV12-4	TRBJ2-3	TGTGCCAGCAGCCTACAGGGCAGCACAGATACGCAGTATTTT	CASSLQGSTDTQYF
.	TRBD1	TRBV20-1	TRBJ1-5	TGCAGTGCTAGGGGACAGCGGCAAAATCAGCCCCAGCATTTT	CSARGQRQNQPQHF
.	.	TRBV20-1	TRBJ1-2	TGCAGTGCTAGAGGTGCGGTTGGGAACTATGGCTACACCTTC	CSARGAVGNYGYTF
.	TRBD1	TRBV15	TRBJ2-1	TGTGCCACCAGCACCGGGACAGGGCAGTGGAATGAGCAGTTCTTC	CATSTGTGQWNEQFF
.	.	TRBV19	TRBJ1-2	TGTGCCAGTAGTATTGGTCGGGGGAATGGCTACACCTTC	CASSIGRGNGYTF
few	.	TRBV2	TRBJ2-7	TGTGCCAGCAGTGGACGCTACGAGCAGTACTTC	CASSGRYEQYF
once	.	TRBV19	TRBJ2-7	TGTGCCAGTAGTGATAACCCGAGCTCCTACGAGCAGTACTTC	CASSDNPSSYEQYF
.	TRBD2	TRBV12-3/TRBV12-4	TRBJ2-3	TGTGCCAGCAGGCTGGGACTAGCGGGGGGAGATACGCAGTATTTT	CASRLGLAGGDTQYF
.	.	TRBV10-1	TRBJ1-1	TGCGCCAGCAGTGAGTCTTTACAGGGATGGACTGAAGCTTTCTTT	CASSESLQGWTEAFF
.	.	TRBV15	TRBJ2-1	TGTGCCACCAGCCCATCGGGCAGTGTTCACAATGAGCAGTTCTTC	CATSPSGSVHNEQFF
many	.	TRBV6-5	TRBJ2-2	TGTGCCAGCAGTTATATAATGGGGGGCTGGAGCGGGGAGCTGTTTTTT	CASSYIMGGWSGELFF
.	TRBD2	TRBV20-1	TRBJ2-1	TGCAGTGCTAGAGCTAGCGGGGGATTCAATGAGCAGTTCTTC	CSARASGGFNEQFF
.	.	TRBV20-1	TRBJ2-1	TGCAGTGCTAGCCAATACAATGAGCAGTTCTTC	CSASQYNEQFF
.	.	TRBV12-3/TRBV12-4	TRBJ1-5	TGTGCCAGCAGGTTCGGGGGGGTAAGCAATCAGCCCCAGCATTTT	CASRFGGVSNQPQHF
.	TRBD2	TRBV25-1	TRBJ2-7	TGTGCCAGCCCCACCGGGACTAGCGGGAGCTACGAGCAGTACTTC	CASPTGTSGSYEQYF
.	.	TRBV20-1	TRBJ2-1	TGCAGTGCTAGAGATAGGCGGGTGAACAATGAGCAGTTCTTC	CSARDRRVNNEQFF
.	TRBD2	TRBV29-1	TRBJ2-7	TGCAGCGGGAGAACGGGAGGAACCGGGGAGCAGTACTTC	CSGRTGGTGEQYF
.	.	TRBV5-5	TRBJ2-1	TGTGCCAGCGCGCTGGAGGCGGTGCAGTTCTTC	CASALEAVQFF
few	.	TRBV19	TRBJ2-7	TGTGCCAGTAGTACAGGGAACGAGCAGTACTTC	CASSTGNEQYF
.	.	TRBV19	TRBJ2-1	TGTGCCAGTAGTAAGAAACGAAATGAGCAGTTCTTC	CASSKKRNEQFF
.	.	TRBV12-3/TRBV12-4	TRBJ2-5	TGTGCCAGCAGCACCCGTGTGGAGACCCAGTACTTC	CASSTRVETQYF
.	TRBD2	TRBV2	TRBJ2-7	TGTGCCAGCAGTGAAGCGGCTAGCGGGTCCTACGAGCAGTACTTC	CASSEAASGSYEQYF
.	.	TRBV4-3	TRBJ1-6	TGCGCCAGCAGCCAAGAAGCAACGACGGGACCATATTCACCCCTCCACTTT	CASSQEATTGPYSPLHF
.	TRBD1	TRBV29-1	TRBJ2-3	TGCAGCGGACAAACAGGGGGCTCGAATACGCAGTATTTT	CSGQTGGSNTQYF
.	.	TRBV5-5	TRBJ1-1	TGTGCCAGCAGCCTAGGCCCGAACACCGGGGAGCTCGACACTGAAGCTTTCTTT	CASSLGPNTGELDTEAFF
few	.	TRBV25-1	TRBJ1-1	TGTGCCAGCAGTGAATATGGAGGTAACACTGAAGCTTTCTTT	CASSEYGGNTEAFF
.	TRBD2	TRBV24-1	TRBJ2-1	TGTGCCACCAGTGGGACTGGCGGGAGTTTTGGCAATGAGCAGTTCTTC	CATSGTGGSFGNEQFF
few	.	TRBV7-3	TRBJ1-5	TGTGCCAGCAGCCAATCAAAGGGTCAGCCCCAGCATTTT	CASSQSKGQPQHF
.	.	TRBV20-1	TRBJ1-2	TGCAGTGCTAGTGAGTTTACGGATGGCTACACCTTC	CSASEFTDGYTF
.	.	TRBV29-1	TRBJ2-7	TGCAGCGTTGGGTTGGGCCGTTCTGGCGAGCAGTACTTC	CSVGLGRSGEQYF
.	.	TRBV10-3	TRBJ1-2	TGTGCCATCAGCGGCGGAGATGGCTACACCTTC	CAISGGDGYTF
.	.	TRBV19	TRBJ2-7	TGTGCCAGTAGTCAGAGACAGCCCTACGAGCAGTACTTC	CASSQRQPYEQYF
.	.	TRBV10-3	TRBJ1-4	TGCGCCACAACCCCATCCAGGGCCAGCACTAGTGAAAAACTGTTTTTT	CATTPSRASTSEKLFF
once	.	TRBV7-9	TRBJ2-7	TGTGCCAGCACTCCTCTTATAGAAGGCGAGCAGTACTTC	CASTPLIEGEQYF
.	.	TRBV29-1	TRBJ2-1	TGCAGCGTTGAAGGCAGGGACGTCTACAATGAGCAGTTCTTC	CSVEGRDVYNEQFF
.	.	TRBV12-3/TRBV12-4	TRBJ2-2	TGTGCCAGCAGTTTCGGGAGGGGGCCTGAGGACATCGGGGAGCTGTTTTTT	CASSFGRGPEDIGELFF
.	.	TRBV2	TRBJ1-1	TGTGCCAGCAGTGATGGGGGGGTGAACACTGAAGCTTTCTTT	CASSDGGVNTEAFF
.	TRBD1	TRBV7-8	TRBJ2-7	TGTGCCAGCAGCTTAGACAGGGGATCCGGCGAGCAGTACTTC	CASSLDRGSGEQYF
.	TRBD2	TRBV11-2	TRBJ2-7	TGTGCCAGCAGCTTAGATTCTAGCGGGAGCTCCTACAGTGAGCAGTACTTC	CASSLDSSGSSYSEQYF
once	.	TRBV20-1	TRBJ2-7	TGCAGTGCCCAAACGGGGTTATTCCCCTACGAGCAGTACTTC	CSAQTGLFPYEQYF
.	.	TRBV12-3/TRBV12-4	TRBJ1-5	TGTGCCAGCAGTTTAACCGGCACGTATAGCAATCAGCCCCAGCATTTT	CASSLTGTYSNQPQHF
few	TRBD1	TRBV29-1	TRBJ1-6	TGCAGCGTTGGACAGGGGAGAGATTCACCCCTCCACTTT	CSVGQGRDSPLHF